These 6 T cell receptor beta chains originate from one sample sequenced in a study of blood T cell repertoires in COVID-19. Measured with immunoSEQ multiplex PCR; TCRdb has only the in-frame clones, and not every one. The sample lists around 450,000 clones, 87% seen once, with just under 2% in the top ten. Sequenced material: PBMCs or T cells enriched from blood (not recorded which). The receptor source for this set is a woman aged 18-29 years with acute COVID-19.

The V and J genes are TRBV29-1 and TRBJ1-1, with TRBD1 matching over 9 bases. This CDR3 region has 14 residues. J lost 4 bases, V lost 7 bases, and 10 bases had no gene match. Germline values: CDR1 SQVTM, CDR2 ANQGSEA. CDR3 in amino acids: CSAARQGGGTEAFF. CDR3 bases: TGCAGCGCCGCAAGACAGGGGGGCGGCACTGAAGCTTTCTTT. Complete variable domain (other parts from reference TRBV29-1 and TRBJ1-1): SAVISQKPSRDICQRGTSLTIQCQVDSQVTMMFWYRQQPGQSLTLIATANQGSEATYESGFVIDKFPISRPNLTFSTLTVSNMSPEDSSIYLCSAARQGGGTEAFFGQGTRLTVV.

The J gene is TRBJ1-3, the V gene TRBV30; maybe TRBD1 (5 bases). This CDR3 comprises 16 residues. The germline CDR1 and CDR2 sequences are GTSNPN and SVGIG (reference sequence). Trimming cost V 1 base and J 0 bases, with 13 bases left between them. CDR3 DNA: TGTGCCTGGAGTGACAAATACAGGTTCTCTGGAAACACCATATATTTT. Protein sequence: CAWSDKYRFSGNTIYF.

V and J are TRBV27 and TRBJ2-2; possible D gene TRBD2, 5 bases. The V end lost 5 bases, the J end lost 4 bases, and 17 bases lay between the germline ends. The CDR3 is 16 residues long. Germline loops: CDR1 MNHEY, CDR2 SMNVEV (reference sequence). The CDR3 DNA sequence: TGTGCCAGCAGTCTCTTCGGGGTTGAAGTCACCGGGGAGCTGTTTTTT. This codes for CASSLFGVEVTGELFF.

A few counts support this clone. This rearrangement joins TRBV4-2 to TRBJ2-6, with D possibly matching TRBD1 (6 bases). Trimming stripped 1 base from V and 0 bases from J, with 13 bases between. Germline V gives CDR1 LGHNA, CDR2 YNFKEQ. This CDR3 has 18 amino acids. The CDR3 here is CASSQADRYFSGANVLTF. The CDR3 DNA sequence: TGTGCCAGCAGCCAAGCGGACAGATACTTCTCTGGGGCCAACGTCCTGACTTTC.

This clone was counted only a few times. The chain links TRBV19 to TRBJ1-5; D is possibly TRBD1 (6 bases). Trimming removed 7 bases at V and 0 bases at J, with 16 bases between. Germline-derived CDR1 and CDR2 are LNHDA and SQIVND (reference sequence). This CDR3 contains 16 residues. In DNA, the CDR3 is TGTGCCAGTACACGGACAGAGGTCCTTAGCAATCAGCCCCAGCATTTT. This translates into CASTRTEVLSNQPQHF. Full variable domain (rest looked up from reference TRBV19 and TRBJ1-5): DGGITQSPKYLFRKEGQNVTLSCEQNLNHDAMYWYRQDPGQGLRLIYYSQIVNDFQKGDIAEGYSVSREKKESFPLTVTSAQKNPTAFYLCASTRTEVLSNQPQHFGDGTRLSIL.

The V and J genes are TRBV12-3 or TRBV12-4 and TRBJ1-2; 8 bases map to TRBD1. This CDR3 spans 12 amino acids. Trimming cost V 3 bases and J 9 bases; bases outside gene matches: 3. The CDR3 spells CASSLTGESYTF. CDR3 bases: TGTGCCAGCAGTTTGACAGGGGAGAGCTACACCTTC.